This T cell receptor beta chain was sequenced for a study of early T cells in non-severe SARS-CoV-2 infection (dated by TCRdb to the early 2020s). Regarding the complete study: Bulk RNA from unsorted whole blood was used for TCR sequencing, so alpha and beta chains could not be paired. Findings and caveats that apply to the study as a whole: Matching against VDJdb was skewed toward anti-spike CD8 responses, likely underestimated virus-specific expansions, and missed private and CD4 specificities.

Set within a cohort of healthcare workers in London, UK, this nested case-control study involved weekly PCR testing of nasopharyngeal swabs along with blood sampling. Between 23 and 31 March 2020, the week of the UK lockdown, healthcare workers were enrolled and then followed up weekly for as long as 16 weeks. The germline V gene encodes CDR1 MDHEN and CDR2 SYDVKM. Trimming removed 4 bases from V and 5 bases from J, leaving 9 bases between the germline ends. The CDR3 runs 12 amino acids, cysteine and phenylalanine included. CDR3 DNA is the only sequence kept; it has 36 bases, read in frame from the first base. In the case of this clonotype: No cognate antigen has been identified for it. Nothing much larger sits one base from this clone, and base qualities are not available.

Receptors were amplified or captured by 5' RACE. The instrument was a NextSeq 500. In the TCR library protocol, unique molecular identifiers were attached to individual cDNA molecules to correct for PCR bias and sequencing error. Both TCR alpha and beta chains were sequenced, and tight co-correlation was observed between alpha and beta sequence abundances in each sample. The study's own analysis went as follows. Decombinator V4 was used to annotate the V gene, J gene and CDR3 of the TCR sequences. Expanded TCRs were defined as changing significantly between any two time points under a Poisson model with p below 0.0001. Abundances of TCRs were expressed as counts per million after normalisation to the total number of TCRs sequenced in each sample. MAIT TCRs were defined by TRAV1-2 paired with TRAJ12, TRAJ20 or TRAJ33, and iNKT TCRs by TRAV10 paired with TRAJ18. VDJdb, accessed on 1 November 2021, was searched for TCRs annotated for CMV, EBV and SARS-CoV-2, and TCRs annotated for more than one antigen were excluded. TCRdb reanalyzed the raw reads on its own, using fastp at Q25 for trimming and MiXCR for clone calling, and kept in-frame beta chains. Identical CDR3 proteins give one entry, which carries the most common genes and DNA. The authors' filters were not applied to this entry. This sample holds approximately 60,000 distinct CDR3 sequences; roughly 12% were observed only once. 2.5% to 3.5% of the sample rests with the top ten.

The sequence joins TRBV28 to TRBJ2-7; there is no confident call for the D gene. This TCR derives from an adult who was a healthcare worker with PCR-confirmed SARS-CoV-2 infection or an uninfected control (not recorded which). Specimen: whole blood. The CDR3 here reads CASSYMRHEQYF. The DNA is TGTGCCAGCAGTTATATGCGGCACGAGCAGTACTTC.